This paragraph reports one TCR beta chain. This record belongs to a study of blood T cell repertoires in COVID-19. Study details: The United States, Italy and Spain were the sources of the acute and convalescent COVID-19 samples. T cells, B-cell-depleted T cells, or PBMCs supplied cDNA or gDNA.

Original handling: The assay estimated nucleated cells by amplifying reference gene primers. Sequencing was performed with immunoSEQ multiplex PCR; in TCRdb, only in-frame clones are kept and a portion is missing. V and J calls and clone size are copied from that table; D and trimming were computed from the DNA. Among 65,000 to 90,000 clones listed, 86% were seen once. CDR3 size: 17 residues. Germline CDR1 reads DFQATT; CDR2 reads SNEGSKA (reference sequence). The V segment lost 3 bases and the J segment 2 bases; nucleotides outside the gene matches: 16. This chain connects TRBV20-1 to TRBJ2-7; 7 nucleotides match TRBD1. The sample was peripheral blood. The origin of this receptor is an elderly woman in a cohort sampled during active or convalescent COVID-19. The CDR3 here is CSASFWRTGTLTYEQYF. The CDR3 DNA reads TGCAGTGCTAGTTTTTGGAGGACAGGAACACTCACCTACGAGCAGTACTTC.